A selection of T cell receptor beta chains follows, all from one sample in a study of blood T cell repertoires in COVID-19. TCRdb's copy holds only in-frame clones and misses some; the assay was immunoSEQ multiplex PCR. The sample has about 200,000 clones; about four fifths are singletons. The sample was PBMCs or T cells enriched from blood (not recorded which). Source of these receptors: a man aged 35 to 55 who had recovered from COVID-19. Both conserved end residues are part of each CDR3. A D gene is named only where the DNA matches it firmly. Not every row has a clone size; where given, it reads once, few, many or a size class.

j_call,d_call,v_call,clone_size,cdr3_nt,cdr3_aa
TRBJ2-1,.,TRBV4-2,.,TGTGCCAGCAGCTCCCGAGGAGGGGGGGCCTCAGCTTTCAATGAGCAGTTCTTC,CASSSRGGGASAFNEQFF
TRBJ1-2,.,TRBV6-5,few,TGTGCCGGCAGGGAGGCCTATGGCTACACCTTC,CAGREAYGYTF
TRBJ1-1,.,TRBV9,.,TGTGCCAGCAGCGCCGTGACAGTTGGCGCTGAAGCTTTCTTT,CASSAVTVGAEAFF
TRBJ2-7,.,TRBV4-2,.,TGTGCCAGCAGCCAAGGCGGGAACACCCTCTACGAGCAGTACTTC,CASSQGGNTLYEQYF
TRBJ2-6,.,TRBV5-1,.,TGCGCCAGCAGCTTGGAAGCTGCTGGGGCCAACGTCCTGACTTTC,CASSLEAAGANVLTF
TRBJ1-3,TRBD1,TRBV10-1,.,TGCGCCAGCAGTGAGCCCGGGACAGGGACCTATAGCTCTGGAAACACCATATATTTT,CASSEPGTGTYSSGNTIYF
TRBJ2-1,.,TRBV7-2,.,TGTGCCAGCAGCTCTTTCGGTAGCTCCTACAATGAGCAGTTCTTC,CASSSFGSSYNEQFF
TRBJ1-2,.,TRBV5-5,.,TGTGCCAGCAGCTTGTCAGGCAACTATGGCTACACCTTC,CASSLSGNYGYTF
TRBJ1-1,.,TRBV5-4,.,TGTGCCAGCAGCCTGGGGTCGGGGGACACTGAAGCTTTCTTT,CASSLGSGDTEAFF
TRBJ2-3,TRBD1,TRBV3-1/TRBV3-2,.,TGTGCCAGCAGCCAAGCTCGACAGGGTTTTGATACGCAGTATTTT,CASSQARQGFDTQYF
TRBJ1-3,TRBD1,TRBV18,.,TGTGCCAGCTCACCAAGACAGGGGTCTGGAAACACCATATATTTT,CASSPRQGSGNTIYF
TRBJ1-5,.,TRBV7-9,.,TGTGCCAGCAGCTCCGCTATGGGGGCTCAGCCCCAGCATTTT,CASSSAMGAQPQHF
TRBJ2-2,.,TRBV29-1,.,TGCAGCGGACAGACTAACACCGGGGAGCTGTTTTTT,CSGQTNTGELFF
TRBJ1-5,.,TRBV5-8,.,TGTGCCAGCAGCTTGAATTGGGACGGACTAAATCAGCCCCAGCATTTT,CASSLNWDGLNQPQHF
TRBJ1-1,TRBD1,TRBV11-1,.,TGTGCCAGCAGCTTTCGGACAGGGGACACTGAAGCTTTCTTT,CASSFRTGDTEAFF
TRBJ1-2,TRBD1,TRBV28,.,TGTGCCAGCAGGTTACCGACAGGGAGTGACTATGGCTACACCTTC,CASRLPTGSDYGYTF
TRBJ1-2,.,TRBV25-1,.,TGTGCCAGCAGGGGGGCGGCGTCCTATGGCTACACCTTC,CASRGAASYGYTF
TRBJ1-1,.,TRBV30,few,TGTGCCTGGAGTGCTAGAGAGAACACTGAAGCTTTCTTT,CAWSARENTEAFF
TRBJ2-7,.,TRBV30,.,TGTGCCTGGAACAGGGTACCATACGAGCAGTACTTC,CAWNRVPYEQYF
TRBJ2-7,.,TRBV5-4,.,TGTGCCAGCAGGAGGGATGGCCCTTCCTACGAGCAGTACTTC,CASRRDGPSYEQYF
TRBJ2-7,TRBD2,TRBV27,once,TGTGCCAGCAGTCCCCTGAGCGGGGGTAGATACGAGCAGTACTTC,CASSPLSGGRYEQYF
TRBJ1-1,.,TRBV7-9,once,TGTGCCAGCAGCTTACTGGCCAGGTTGAACACTGAAGCTTTCTTT,CASSLLARLNTEAFF
TRBJ1-3,TRBD1,TRBV7-9,.,TGTGCCAGCAGCCGGGACAGGGGAATAGACACCATATATTTT,CASSRDRGIDTIYF
TRBJ2-5,TRBD1,TRBV2,.,TGTGCCAGCGGCCTGGACAGGTCACAAGAGACCCAGTACTTC,CASGLDRSQETQYF
TRBJ2-1,.,TRBV7-9,.,TGTGCCAGCAGCTTAGACTCGCGGGGAGCCTACAATGAGCAGTTCTTC,CASSLDSRGAYNEQFF
TRBJ2-2,TRBD2,TRBV10-3,.,TGTGCCATCAAAAGTGGCGGGGGGAACACCGGGGAGCTGTTTTTT,CAIKSGGGNTGELFF
TRBJ1-2,TRBD1,TRBV24-1,.,TGTGCCACCAGTGATTTACCAAGAAAACCGGGACAGGGTATGCGAGTGGGTGAGTTCCATGGCTACACCTTC,CATSDLPRKPGQGMRVGEFHGYTF
TRBJ2-7,TRBD2,TRBV11-2,.,TGTGCCAGCAGCGGACGGGGCAGCGGGGGACCCCTTAGCTCCTACGAGCAGTACTTC,CASSGRGSGGPLSSYEQYF
TRBJ1-1,.,TRBV7-9,.,TGTGCCAGCAGCTTATATGCCAGGCTCATGAACACTGAAGCTTTCTTT,CASSLYARLMNTEAFF
TRBJ1-6,TRBD1,TRBV28,.,TGTGCCAGCAGTTTACTAACAGGGGTCGGGTCACCCCTCCACTTT,CASSLLTGVGSPLHF
TRBJ2-7,.,TRBV7-2,once,TGTGCCAGCAGCTTAGTTCAGGACTCCTACGAGCAGTACTTC,CASSLVQDSYEQYF
TRBJ1-6,.,TRBV5-1,few,TGCGCCAGCAGACAGGGTTCACCCCTCCACTTT,CASRQGSPLHF
TRBJ1-6,TRBD1,TRBV2,.,TGTGCCAGCAGCTGGGACAGGTCTTATTCACCCCTCCACTTT,CASSWDRSYSPLHF
TRBJ1-1,TRBD1,TRBV2,.,TGTGCCAGCACTGCAGGGGGGACTGAAGCTTTCTTT,CASTAGGTEAFF
TRBJ1-2,.,TRBV11-2,.,TGTGCCAGCAGCTTAGATTTTACCTTGTCGGATGGCTACACCTTC,CASSLDFTLSDGYTF
TRBJ1-5,.,TRBV28,.,TGTGCCAGCAGGACTATCGGACTAATCAATCAGCCCCAGCATTTT,CASRTIGLINQPQHF
TRBJ1-1,.,TRBV9,.,TGTGCCAGCAGTCGCTCAGGGTCGGACACTGAAGCTTTCTTT,CASSRSGSDTEAFF
TRBJ1-1,.,TRBV30,.,TGTGCCTCCCATAAGAGGCAGGGGCTTGAAGCTTTCTTT,CASHKRQGLEAFF
TRBJ1-2,.,TRBV7-2,.,TGTGCCAGCAGCTATCGAGGTCTAGGGGGGGCGTTCGGCTACACCTTC,CASSYRGLGGAFGYTF
TRBJ1-5,.,TRBV4-1,.,TGCGCCAGCAGCCACCCCAGGGAACAGAGCCCTTACCTTAGCAATCAGCCCCAGCATTTT,CASSHPREQSPYLSNQPQHF
TRBJ1-3,.,TRBV18,.,TGTGCCAGCTCACCAGCGGGAAACACCATATATTTT,CASSPAGNTIYF
TRBJ2-1,TRBD2,TRBV10-3,.,TGTGCCATCAGACGCATTAAGACTAGCGGGGGATACAATGAGCAGTTCTTC,CAIRRIKTSGGYNEQFF
TRBJ2-3,TRBD1,TRBV9,.,TGTGCCAGCAGCGTCTCCGGGACAGGGTGGTCAGATACGCAGTATTTT,CASSVSGTGWSDTQYF
TRBJ1-1,.,TRBV7-9,.,TGTGCCAGCAGCTTAGCCGGCAGGGGAGTGACTGAAGCTTTCTTT,CASSLAGRGVTEAFF
TRBJ2-2,TRBD1,TRBV27,.,TGTGCCAGCACCCTATCCGGGACAGGGGTTCCCGGGGAGCTGTTTTTT,CASTLSGTGVPGELFF
TRBJ1-1,.,TRBV19,once,TGTGCCAGTAGTATAAGATCAGGTCTCGGGGGCACTGAAGCTTTCTTT,CASSIRSGLGGTEAFF